Below, 2 T cell receptor beta chains from the same sample are listed, as sequenced in a study of cytomegalovirus exposure and HLA in healthy donors. This PCR relied on a set of 60 Vbeta primers and 13 Jbeta primers. The repertoire was sequenced with immunoSEQ multiplex PCR; TCRdb's copy has only in-frame clones and lacks some. The sample consists of 150,000 to 200,000 clones, 80% to 90% of them appearing once. The sequenced sample consisted of PBMCs. The receptors were sampled from a man aged 18 to 30 in good health and CMV-seropositive.

This chain uses TRBV7-3 with TRBJ2-2; TRBD2 is a possible D gene (6 bases). There are 16 residues in the CDR3. Germline V lookup: CDR1 SGHTA, CDR2 FQGTGA. V lost 5 bases, J lost 4 bases, and 17 bases lay in between. CDR3 in DNA: TGTGCCAGCAGCCCTTTCGCGGGGCTAACCACCGGGGAGCTGTTTTTT. It translates to CASSPFAGLTTGELFF.

Regarding this clone: Additional DNA sequences in this sample encode the identical CDR3. The chain employs TRBV18 and TRBJ2-3; D remains ambiguous. CDR3 length: 12 residues. The V end lost 2 bases, the J end lost 6 bases, and 6 bases lay between the germline ends. CDR1 KGHSH and CDR2 LQKENI come from the germline V gene. The CDR3 reads CASSPTGDTQYF. Written as DNA, the CDR3 is TGTGCCAGCTCACCAACCGGGGATACGCAGTATTTT.